A single TCR beta chain is shown here with its context. What it binds is unknown. One end of the junction is discordant with germline, which a read error may explain. CDR3 and TCR beta VDJ profiling relied on a genomic DNA template. TCRdb reprocessed the reads with MiXCR, giving one entry per CDR3 protein. The sample lists approximately 40,000 distinct CDR3 sequences; roughly three fifths were seen once. The sample belongs to a study of CD8+CD57+ T cells in acquired aplastic anemia. About the study: Sorted CD4+ and CD8+ cells yielded DNA averaging around 3.2 ug.

Patients selected for sequencing had displayed CD8+CD57+ cell expansion by flow cytometry. Blood samples were obtained from patients who had received no prior therapy. This CDR3 region has 16 residues. Germline CDR1 is SNHLY and CDR2 is FYNNEI. Findings and caveats of the study: Researchers reported that CD8+ Simpson's diversity was not significantly different in patients versus controls. Patients and controls shared approximately 30 CD8+ CDR3 sequences, highly expressed in patients.

The rearrangement joins TRBV2 to TRBJ2-3, with D possibly matching TRBD2 (7 bases). The sequenced material came from sorted CD4+, CD8+, or CD8+CD57+ T cells (not recorded which) from PBMCs. The clonotype comes from a human donor with aplastic anemia. CDR3 protein: CASSLGASGAGDTQYF. The CDR3 DNA sequence: TGTGCCAGCAGTCTGGGGGCTAGCGGAGCCGGGGATACGCAGTATTTC.